A selection of T cell receptor beta chains follows, all from one sample in a study of Ad26.COV2.S vaccination and SARS-CoV-2 variants. Sequenced by immunoSEQ multiplex PCR; TCRdb stores in-frame clones only, minus some. The sample records around 400,000 clones, approximately 90% being singletons. The source was peripheral blood, collected in a trial of Ad26.COV2.S vaccine versus placebo. These receptors were taken from a person between 18 and 65 years old who received the Ad26.COV2.S COVID-19 vaccine or a placebo. The CDR3 runs from the conserved cysteine through the conserved F or W. The order of the fields is J gene, CDR3 length, D gene, V gene, clone size, CDR3 protein, CDR3 DNA. The D gene is left open where the match is weak. The listing skips clone size in some rows; elsewhere it reads once, few, many or a size class.

TRBJ2-2 | 15 | . | TRBV6-1 | . | CASSEPGSNTGELFF | TGTGCCAGCAGTGAACCCGGCAGTAATACCGGGGAGCTGTTTTTT
TRBJ2-5 | 14 | . | TRBV5-4 | . | CASSLGLRQETQYF | TGTGCCAGCAGCCTAGGACTCAGGCAAGAGACCCAGTACTTC
TRBJ1-2 | 14 | TRBD1 | TRBV5-1 | . | CASSLRDRGGGYTF | TGCGCCAGCAGCTTGAGGGACAGGGGAGGTGGCTACACCTTC
TRBJ1-5 | 15 | . | TRBV15 | . | CATSRDYPGNQPQHF | TGTGCCACCAGCAGAGATTATCCGGGGAATCAGCCCCAGCATTTT
TRBJ1-1 | 13 | . | TRBV4-1 | once | CASSPTGNTEAFF | TGCGCCAGCAGCCCGACAGGGAACACTGAAGCTTTCTTT
TRBJ1-6 | 14 | . | TRBV2 | . | CASSTDGGNSPLHF | TGTGCCAGCAGTACGGACGGTGGGAATTCACCCCTCCACTTT
TRBJ1-5 | 22 | . | TRBV7-4 | . | CASSLVRGGLLGSNHSNQPQHF | TGTGCCAGCAGCTTAGTTCGTGGGGGTCTATTGGGCAGCAACCATAGCAATCAGCCCCAGCATTTT
TRBJ2-1 | 10 | . | TRBV29-1 | . | CSVETVEQFF | TGCAGCGTTGAGACGGTTGAGCAGTTCTTC
TRBJ1-2 | 14 | TRBD1 | TRBV5-1 | . | CASSSEDRFYGYTF | TGCGCCAGCAGCTCAGAGGACAGGTTCTATGGCTACACCTTC
TRBJ1-2 | 13 | . | TRBV30 | . | CAWSRTDNYGYTF | TGTGCCTGGAGTAGAACAGACAACTATGGCTACACCTTC
TRBJ2-1 | 16 | TRBD2 | TRBV18 | . | CASSPPGGSAYNEQFF | TGTGCCAGCTCACCACCGGGGGGGTCCGCCTACAATGAGCAGTTCTTC
TRBJ1-5 | 18 | . | TRBV6-2/TRBV6-3 | . | CASSYSLGGTWSNQPQHF | TGTGCCAGCAGTTACTCGTTGGGAGGTACGTGGAGCAATCAGCCCCAGCATTTT
TRBJ2-1 | 12 | . | TRBV2 | . | CASLHVGNEQFF | TGTGCCAGCCTTCATGTGGGTAATGAGCAGTTCTTC
TRBJ1-5 | 14 | . | TRBV28 | . | CASSLGRVDQPQHF | TGTGCCAGCAGTTTAGGAAGGGTAGATCAGCCCCAGCATTTT
TRBJ2-1 | 14 | TRBD2 | TRBV20-1 | . | CSASGAGGFNEQFF | TGCAGTGCTAGTGGAGCGGGAGGATTCAATGAGCAGTTCTTC
TRBJ1-6 | 15 | . | TRBV9 | . | CASSVSGSYNSPLHF | TGTGCCAGCAGCGTATCCGGCTCCTATAATTCACCCCTCCACTTT
TRBJ2-3 | 14 | TRBD1 | TRBV2 | . | CASQPGTGADTQYF | TGTGCCAGTCAACCCGGGACAGGGGCAGATACGCAGTATTTT
TRBJ1-2 | 11 | . | TRBV27 | . | CASSSGGGYTF | TGTGCCAGCAGTTCCGGCGGTGGCTACACCTTC
TRBJ2-3 | 14 | . | TRBV2 | . | CASRPRGTRDTQYF | TGTGCCAGCAGGCCGAGGGGAACGAGGGATACGCAGTATTTT
TRBJ2-7 | 13 | . | TRBV11-2 | . | CASSLDLSNEQYF | TGTGCCAGCAGCTTAGATCTCAGTAACGAGCAGTACTTC
TRBJ2-6 | 17 | . | TRBV4-2 | . | CASSQPPGISGANVLTF | TGTGCCAGCAGCCAACCTCCAGGGATCTCTGGGGCCAACGTCCTGACTTTC
TRBJ1-1 | 15 | . | TRBV7-2 | . | CASSLWPGFDTEAFF | TGTGCCAGCAGCTTATGGCCAGGCTTTGACACTGAAGCTTTCTTT
TRBJ2-5 | 15 | . | TRBV7-9 | once | CASSLAGGFQETQYF | TGTGCCAGCAGCTTAGCAGGGGGTTTCCAAGAGACCCAGTACTTC
TRBJ1-6 | 13 | TRBD1 | TRBV25-1 | . | CASQGQRNSPLHF | TGTGCCAGCCAGGGACAGCGGAATTCACCCCTCCACTTT
TRBJ1-5 | 13 | . | TRBV19 | once | CASSIGANQPQHF | TGTGCCAGTAGTATAGGGGCGAATCAGCCCCAGCATTTT
TRBJ1-4 | 16 | TRBD1 | TRBV11-2 | . | CAGSWGQGGSNEKLFF | TGCGCCGGCAGCTGGGGACAGGGGGGGTCTAATGAAAAGCTGTTTTTT
TRBJ2-7 | 14 | . | TRBV3-1/TRBV3-2 | few | CASSHGTGTYEQYF | TGTGCCAGCAGCCACGGGACGGGGACCTACGAGCAGTACTTC
TRBJ2-7 | 14 | TRBD1 | TRBV6-5 | . | CASGGRDRDYEQYF | TGTGCCAGCGGGGGCCGGGACAGGGACTACGAGCAGTACTTC
TRBJ2-3 | 14 | . | TRBV7-9 | . | CASGTAGLTDTQYF | TGTGCCAGCGGTACCGCGGGACTCACAGATACGCAGTATTTT
TRBJ1-1 | 17 | . | TRBV9 | . | CASSVGGGMLMNTEAFF | TGTGCCAGCAGCGTCGGAGGGGGGATGTTGATGAACACTGAAGCTTTCTTT
TRBJ2-7 | 15 | TRBD2 | TRBV3-1/TRBV3-2 | . | CASSQRSGNLYEQYF | TGTGCCAGCAGCCAACGAAGCGGGAACCTCTACGAGCAGTACTTC
TRBJ2-3 | 14 | . | TRBV4-3 | . | CASSQGRERDTQYF | TGCGCCAGCAGCCAAGGCAGAGAGCGGGATACGCAGTATTTT
TRBJ2-1 | 14 | TRBD1 | TRBV29-1 | . | CSVDRTGSYNEQFF | TGCAGCGTTGATCGGACAGGCTCCTACAATGAGCAGTTCTTC
TRBJ2-7 | 13 | . | TRBV4-3 | . | CASSQALTGMQYF | TGCGCCAGCAGCCAAGCTCTTACGGGGATGCAGTACTTC
TRBJ1-6 | 14 | . | TRBV21-1 | once | CANRPTGVRSPLHF | TGTGCCAACCGACCGACAGGGGTTCGGTCACCCCTCCACTTT
TRBJ2-4 | 16 | . | TRBV5-4 | . | CASSISQELAKNIQYF | TGTGCCAGCAGCATTTCCCAGGAATTAGCCAAAAACATTCAGTACTTC
TRBJ2-3 | 17 | TRBD2 | TRBV15 | . | CATSRSTASGSVDTQYF | TGTGCCACCAGCAGATCTACGGCTAGCGGGAGTGTAGATACGCAGTATTTT
TRBJ1-2 | 16 | . | TRBV6-1 | once | CASSEYGLAPYRGYTF | TGTGCCAGCAGTGAATACGGACTCGCCCCCTATCGTGGCTACACCTTC
TRBJ2-1 | 18 | TRBD2 | TRBV6-2/TRBV6-3 | . | CASSYPQSVAGGTYEQFF | TGTGCCAGCAGTTACCCCCAGTCAGTAGCGGGAGGTACTTATGAGCAGTTCTTC
TRBJ2-1 | 18 | TRBD2 | TRBV5-6 | . | CASSLSLGRREGLSEQFF | TGTGCCAGCAGCTTGAGTTTGGGGCGGCGGGAGGGCCTGAGTGAGCAGTTCTTC
TRBJ1-2 | 11 | . | TRBV19 | . | CASSMEGGYTF | TGTGCCAGTAGTATGGAAGGTGGCTACACCTTC
TRBJ1-1 | 14 | . | TRBV7-9 | . | CASSIGQSNTEAFF | TGTGCCAGCAGCATAGGACAGTCGAACACTGAAGCTTTCTTT
TRBJ2-5 | 16 | TRBD2 | TRBV15 | . | CATSLGTSGAQETQYF | TGTGCCACCAGCCTAGGGACTAGCGGAGCCCAAGAGACCCAGTACTTC